Shown below are 16 T cell receptor beta chains from a single sample sequenced in a study of cytomegalovirus exposure and HLA in healthy donors. PCR amplification relied on 60 Vbeta primers (plus 13 Jbeta primers). The table came from immunoSEQ multiplex PCR; TCRdb's copy has only in-frame clones and leaves some out. Of about 200,000 clones in the sample, about three quarters were seen once. Sequencing was carried out using PBMCs. The receptor source for this set is a woman in her thirties in good health and CMV-seropositive.

This clone occurred a few times. The chain joins TRBV11-2 to TRBJ2-7, with D possibly TRBD1 on 5 matching bases. Per germline, CDR1 SGHAT and CDR2 FQNNGV. CDR3 length equals 15 residues. Trimming took 5 bases from V and 7 from J, leaving 21 bases between them. The CDR3 DNA is TGTGCCAGCAGCCCCTCGCGCAGGGCGGTCTGGGAGCAGTACTTC. This translates into CASSPSRRAVWEQYF.

This chain connects TRBV18 to TRBJ2-3; the D is unclear. CDR3 size: 13 residues. Trimming left V 4 bases short and J 7 bases short, with 12 bases between. CDR1 and CDR2 (germline): KGHSH, LQKENI. The CDR3 sequence: CASSLSEDNTQYF. The CDR3 DNA is TGTGCCAGCTCACTTTCCGAAGACAATACGCAGTATTTT.

The CDR3 spells CASSTGGFGYTF. The CDR3 DNA reads TGTGCCAGCAGCACAGGCGGCTTTGGCTACACCTTC. The rearrangement links TRBV7-2 to TRBJ1-2; TRBD1 might be the D (5 bases). V was pared by 5 bases and J by 7 bases, with 11 bases between. The germline CDR1 and CDR2 sequences are SGHTA and FQGNSA. CDR3 length equals 12 residues.

The gene calls are TRBV13 and TRBJ2-5, with a tentative D call TRBD2 (6 bases). Germline CDR1 reads PRHDT; CDR2 reads FYEKMQ (reference sequence). V was clipped by 5 bases and J by 5 bases, with 15 bases between them. The CDR3 contains 14 residues. CDR3 region: CASSPRGSGETQYF. CDR3 sequence (DNA): TGTGCCAGCAGCCCCCGAGGTAGCGGCGAGACCCAGTACTTC. The full variable domain, with the rest looked up from reference TRBV13 and TRBJ2-5, is AAGVIQSPRHLIKEKRETATLKCYPIPRHDTVYWYQQGPGQDPQFLISFYEKMQSDKGSIPDRFSAQQFSDYHSELNMSSLELGDSALYFCASSPRGSGETQYFGPGTRLLVL.

This clone appeared a few times. The rearrangement links TRBV6-1 to TRBJ1-2; D gene unclear. CDR1 and CDR2 from the germline V gene are MNHNS and SASEGT. The CDR3 length is 15 residues. With 8 bases removed from V and 6 bases from J, the gap between germline ends came to 22 bases. CDR3 protein: CASGGPKPVTDGYTF. The CDR3, as DNA: TGTGCCAGCGGCGGGCCGAAACCTGTAACAGATGGCTACACCTTC.

This clone has only one observation. The chain combines TRBV4-3 with TRBJ2-3; TRBD2 matches at 7 bases. With 0 bases clipped from V and 4 bases from J, the junction kept 7 bases outside the gene matches. The CDR3 runs to 16 residues. Germline V gene sequence: CDR1 LGHNA, CDR2 YSLEER. The CDR3 region is CASSQDRAGRADTQYF. The CDR3 DNA follows: TGCGCCAGCAGCCAAGATCGGGCAGGGAGGGCAGATACGCAGTATTTT.

The chain links TRBV7-9 to TRBJ2-2; tentative D call: TRBD1 (6 bases). The length of the CDR3 is 16 residues. Germline CDR1 reads SEHNR; CDR2 reads FQNEAQ (reference sequence). V was pared by 6 bases and J by 6 bases, with 20 bases between. This CDR3 reads CASRNRGAPGAGELFF. The CDR3 DNA reads as TGTGCCAGCAGAAATCGTGGGGCCCCAGGGGCCGGGGAGCTGTTTTTT. Filled out from reference TRBV7-9 and TRBJ2-2, the complete variable domain reads DTGVSQNPRHKITKRGQNVTFRCDPISEHNRLYWYRQTLGQGPEFLTYFQNEAQLEKSRLLSDRFSAERPKGSFSTLEIQRTEQGDSAMYLCASRNRGAPGAGELFFGEGSRLTVL.

The chain recombines TRBV5-1 with TRBJ2-3, with 8 bases aligning to TRBD2. The CDR3 spans 16 residues. Looked up from germline, CDR1 is SGHRS and CDR2 is YFSETQ. J was trimmed by 0 bases and V by 2 bases; bases with no gene match: 5. As DNA, the CDR3 is TGCGCCAGCAGCTTATTCAGCGGGGGTAGCACAGATACGCAGTATTTT. It is translated as CASSLFSGGSTDTQYF.

The chain carries TRBV6-5 and TRBJ1-6; 9 positions agree with TRBD1. This CDR3 region has 16 residues. Trimming took 4 bases from V and 7 from J; bases not matched to a gene: 8. Germline V CDR1 and CDR2: MNHEY, SVGAGI. The chain's CDR3 is CASSSRTGGGNSPLHF. The CDR3 nucleotides read TGTGCCAGCAGTTCCCGAACAGGGGGCGGGAATTCACCCCTCCACTTT.

This clone was detected only once. V gene TRBV11-2 combines with J gene TRBJ1-6, with D uncertain. The germline V gene has CDR1 SGHAT and CDR2 FQNNGV. This CDR3 comprises 14 residues. Trimming took 0 bases from V and 5 from J, leaving 5 bases between them. CDR3 in amino acids: CASSLDLNNSPLHF. Written as DNA, the CDR3 is TGTGCCAGCAGCTTAGACCTAAATAATTCACCCCTCCACTTT.

The rearrangement uses TRBV5-1 and TRBJ1-6, with 7 nucleotides matching TRBD1. J was trimmed by 10 bases and V by 3 bases; bases with no gene match: 7. The length of the CDR3 is 14 residues. Germline V gene lookup returns CDR1 SGHRS and CDR2 YFSETQ. CDR3 residues: CASSSQGSPSPLHF. The CDR3 nucleotides are TGCGCCAGCAGCTCACAGGGGTCTCCATCACCCCTCCACTTT.

V gene TRBV5-4 combines with J gene TRBJ2-3; D perhaps matches TRBD2 (5 bases). The germline V gene has CDR1 SGHNT and CDR2 YYREEE (reference sequence). There are 15 residues in the CDR3. The V end was cut by 4 bases, the J end by 2 bases, with 14 bases between. The DNA for the CDR3 is TGTGCCAGCAGCGCGGGCCTGACTGACACAGATACGCAGTATTTT. This gives the protein CASSAGLTDTDTQYF.

This chain uses TRBV4-2 with TRBJ1-2; TRBD1 is a possible D gene (6 bases). Trimming took 1 base from V and 6 from J, leaving 21 bases between them. Looked up from germline, CDR1 is LGHNA and CDR2 is YNFKEQ. CDR3 length: 17 residues. The CDR3 region is CASSQGPGRGEGNGYTF. In nucleotides, the CDR3 is TGTGCCAGCAGCCAAGGACCCGGCAGGGGAGAAGGCAATGGCTACACCTTC.

This clone was detected a few times. V gene TRBV6-1 combines with J gene TRBJ1-2; 11 bases agree with TRBD1. Germline loops: CDR1 MNHNS, CDR2 SASEGT. The V segment lost 3 bases and the J segment 8 bases; nucleotides outside the gene matches: 11. There are 16 residues in the CDR3. The CDR3 sequence is CASSEVRTGQGEGYTF. The CDR3, as DNA: TGTGCCAGCAGTGAGGTTCGGACGGGACAGGGGGAAGGCTACACCTTC.

The chain joins TRBV5-1 to TRBJ1-2; TRBD1 aligns across 9 bases. The V and J ends lost 4 bases and 5 bases, in that order; junction bases with no gene match: 6. Germline CDR1 reads SGHRS; CDR2 reads YFSETQ. The CDR3 is 14 residues long. This chain's CDR3 is CASSQTGGRYGYTF. The CDR3 DNA is TGCGCCAGCAGCCAGACAGGGGGGAGGTATGGCTACACCTTC.

The chain recombines TRBV6-6 with TRBJ1-3; D might be TRBD1 (5 bases). This CDR3 contains 16 residues. From germline, CDR1 is MNHNY and CDR2 SVGAGI (reference sequence). V lost 2 bases and J lost 0, with 11 bases in between. The DNA for the CDR3 is TGTGCCAGCAGTTACATACAGGTCCCCTCTGGAAACACCATATATTTT. Protein: CASSYIQVPSGNTIYF.